Listed below are T cell receptor beta chains from one sample, sequenced in a study of technical replicates of blood from several donors. Measured with immunoSEQ multiplex PCR; TCRdb has only the in-frame clones, and not every one. The data contain more than 70,000 clones, about 90% of them singletons. Sequenced: T cells isolated from PBMCs. Every receptor here comes from a human donor in good health. The CDR3 runs from the conserved cysteine through the conserved F or W. D genes are given only for firm matches.

J gene: TRBJ2-1
V gene: TRBV11-2
CDR3 length: 15
D gene: TRBD2
CDR3 protein: CASSFGTSGYNEQFF
CDR3 DNA: TGTGCCAGCAGCTTCGGGACTAGCGGATACAATGAGCAGTTCTTC

J gene: TRBJ2-1
V gene: TRBV27
CDR3 length: 11
D gene: NA
CDR3 protein: CASYSHNEQFF
CDR3 DNA: TGTGCCAGTTACAGCCACAATGAGCAGTTCTTC

J gene: TRBJ2-7
V gene: TRBV27
CDR3 length: 14
D gene: TRBD1
CDR3 protein: CASSPQGITYEQYF
CDR3 DNA: TGTGCCAGCAGTCCACAGGGGATCACCTACGAGCAGTACTTC

J gene: TRBJ1-1
V gene: TRBV6-1
CDR3 length: 14
D gene: NA
CDR3 protein: CASSELWSSTEAFF
CDR3 DNA: TGTGCCAGCAGTGAACTATGGAGTAGCACTGAAGCTTTCTTT

J gene: TRBJ1-2
V gene: TRBV6-4
CDR3 length: 15
D gene: NA
CDR3 protein: CASSDSVKDRYGYTF
CDR3 DNA: TGTGCCAGCAGTGACTCCGTTAAAGACAGGTATGGCTACACCTTC

J gene: TRBJ2-3
V gene: TRBV5-6
CDR3 length: 17
D gene: TRBD1
CDR3 protein: CASSPRIGTGPADTQYF
CDR3 DNA: TGTGCCAGCAGCCCACGGATCGGGACAGGCCCCGCAGATACGCAGTATTTT

J gene: TRBJ1-4
V gene: TRBV6-1
CDR3 length: 15
D gene: TRBD1
CDR3 protein: CASSDLDRVFEKLFF
CDR3 DNA: TGTGCCAGCAGTGACCTGGACAGGGTTTTTGAAAAACTGTTTTTT

J gene: TRBJ2-5
V gene: TRBV30
CDR3 length: 16
D gene: NA
CDR3 protein: CAWSLLGGAFRETQYF
CDR3 DNA: TGTGCCTGGAGTCTTTTGGGGGGGGCTTTTCGCGAGACCCAGTACTTC

J gene: TRBJ2-3
V gene: TRBV5-1
CDR3 length: 16
D gene: TRBD2
CDR3 protein: CASSFVGRGSTDTQYF
CDR3 DNA: TGCGCCAGCAGCTTCGTGGGGCGGGGGAGCACAGATACGCAGTATTTT

J gene: TRBJ1-3
V gene: TRBV6-6
CDR3 length: 13
D gene: TRBD1
CDR3 protein: CASILDRGDTIYF
CDR3 DNA: TGTGCCAGCATCCTGGACAGGGGAGACACCATATATTTT

J gene: TRBJ2-5
V gene: TRBV2
CDR3 length: 11
D gene: NA
CDR3 protein: CASLYQETQYF
CDR3 DNA: TGTGCCAGCCTGTATCAAGAGACCCAGTACTTC

J gene: TRBJ1-6
V gene: TRBV4-1
CDR3 length: 16
D gene: TRBD1
CDR3 protein: CASSQPLGQGVGTLHF
CDR3 DNA: TGCGCCAGCAGCCAACCCCTGGGACAGGGGGTAGGTACCCTCCACTTT

J gene: TRBJ2-7
V gene: TRBV19
CDR3 length: 14
D gene: TRBD1
CDR3 protein: CASGRGLPGGEQYF
CDR3 DNA: TGTGCCAGCGGACGAGGTTTACCAGGGGGCGAGCAGTACTTC